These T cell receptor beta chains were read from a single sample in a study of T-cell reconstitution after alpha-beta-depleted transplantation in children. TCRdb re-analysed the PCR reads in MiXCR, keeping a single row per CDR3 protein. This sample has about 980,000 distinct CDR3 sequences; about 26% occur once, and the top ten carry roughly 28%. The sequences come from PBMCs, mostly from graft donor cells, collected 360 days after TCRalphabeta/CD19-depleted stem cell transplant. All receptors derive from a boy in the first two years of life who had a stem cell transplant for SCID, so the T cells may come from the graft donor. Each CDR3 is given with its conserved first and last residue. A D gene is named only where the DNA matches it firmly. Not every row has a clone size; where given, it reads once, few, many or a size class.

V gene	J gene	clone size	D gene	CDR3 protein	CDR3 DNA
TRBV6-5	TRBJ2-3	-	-	CASSYSTRGWGTDTQYF	TGTGCCAGCAGTTACTCCACCCGGGGATGGGGCACAGATACGCAGTATTTT
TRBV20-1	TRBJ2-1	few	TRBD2	CSARETGLAGNEQFF	TGCAGTGCTAGAGAGACAGGCCTAGCGGGGAATGAGCAGTTCTTC
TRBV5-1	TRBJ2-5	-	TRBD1	CASSGQGGQETQYF	TGCGCCAGCAGTGGACAGGGTGGCCAAGAGACCCAGTACTTC
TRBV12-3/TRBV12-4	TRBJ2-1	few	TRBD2	CASSGEGILAGGYNEQFF	TGTGCCAGCAGTGGGGAGGGGATCCTAGCGGGGGGGTACAATGAGCAGTTCTTC
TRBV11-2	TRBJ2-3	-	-	CASSSGEADTQYF	TGTGCCAGCAGCTCAGGGGAGGCAGATACGCAGTATTTT
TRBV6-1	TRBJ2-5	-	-	CASSDFDGQETQYF	TGTGCCAGCAGTGATTTCGACGGCCAAGAGACCCAGTACTTC
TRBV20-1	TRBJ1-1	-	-	CSATGTSKLEAFF	TGCAGTGCTACGGGAACGTCAAAATTAGAAGCTTTCTTT
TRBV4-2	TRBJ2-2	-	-	CASSQETSNTGELFF	TGTGCCAGCAGCCAAGAAACCAGTAACACCGGGGAGCTGTTTTTT
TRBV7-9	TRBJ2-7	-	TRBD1	CASSWDRLDEQYF	TGTGCCAGCAGCTGGGACAGGCTCGACGAGCAGTACTTC
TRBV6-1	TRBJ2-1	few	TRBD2	CASSPGTSGGATQFF	TGTGCCAGCAGCCCTGGGACTAGCGGGGGGGCCACGCAGTTCTTC
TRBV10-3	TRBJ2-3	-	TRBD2	CAISGASGALADTQYF	TGTGCCATCAGTGGGGCTAGCGGGGCCCTCGCAGATACGCAGTATTTT
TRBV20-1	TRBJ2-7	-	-	CSALVYPSYEQYF	TGCAGTGCCTTGGTCTACCCCTCCTACGAGCAGTACTTC
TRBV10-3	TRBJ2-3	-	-	CAISELVLDTQYF	TGTGCCATCAGTGAGTTGGTTTTGGATACGCAGTATTTT
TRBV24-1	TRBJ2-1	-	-	CATSDFSEGTRDEQFF	TGTGCCACCAGTGATTTTTCTGAAGGGACCAGGGATGAGCAGTTCTTC
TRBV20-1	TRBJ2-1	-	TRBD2	CSARDLAASGGISSYNEQFF	TGCAGTGCTAGAGATCTGGCGGCTAGCGGGGGGATAAGCTCCTACAATGAGCAGTTCTTC
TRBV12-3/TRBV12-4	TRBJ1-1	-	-	CASSQVTGSNTEAFF	TGTGCCAGCAGTCAGGTGACAGGATCGAACACTGAAGCTTTCTTT
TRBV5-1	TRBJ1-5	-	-	CASSLNGLSNQPQHF	TGCGCCAGCAGCTTGAACGGGCTATCTAATCAGCCCCAGCATTTT
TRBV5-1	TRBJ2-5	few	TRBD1	CASSSSGTGLMETQYF	TGCGCCAGCAGCTCGTCCGGGACAGGGTTGATGGAGACCCAGTACTTC
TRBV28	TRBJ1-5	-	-	CASSTHTPGQPQHF	TGTGCCAGCAGTACACACACCCCCGGTCAGCCCCAGCATTTT
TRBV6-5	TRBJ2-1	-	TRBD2	CASSYSGLATNNEQFF	TGTGCCAGCAGTTACTCGGGACTAGCCACCAACAATGAGCAGTTCTTC
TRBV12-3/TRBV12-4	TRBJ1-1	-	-	CASRGEVNTEAFF	TGTGCCAGCAGGGGCGAGGTGAACACTGAAGCTTTCTTT
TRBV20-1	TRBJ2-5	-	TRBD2	CSAERPSGGLLQETQYF	TGCAGTGCCGAACGCCCTAGCGGGGGCCTCCTCCAAGAGACCCAGTACTTC
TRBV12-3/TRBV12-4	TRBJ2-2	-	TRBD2	CASSAEGGELNTGELFF	TGTGCCAGCAGTGCCGAGGGAGGGGAGCTGAACACCGGGGAGCTGTTTTTT
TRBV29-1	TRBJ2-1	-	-	CSVEGSGTPYNEQFF	TGCAGCGTTGAAGGCTCAGGGACCCCCTACAATGAGCAGTTCTTC
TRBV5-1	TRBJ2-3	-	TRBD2	CASSLDWTGTSGGDTQYF	TGCGCCAGCAGCCTGGATTGGACCGGGACTAGCGGTGGGGATACGCAGTATTTT
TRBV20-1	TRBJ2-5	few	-	CSARSSGAETQYF	TGCAGTGCTAGATCATCAGGGGCTGAGACCCAGTACTTC
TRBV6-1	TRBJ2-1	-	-	CASSQTRLQNEQFF	TGTGCCAGCAGTCAGACCAGACTACAAAATGAGCAGTTCTTC
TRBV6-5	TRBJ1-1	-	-	CASSYGTRNTEAFF	TGTGCCAGCAGTTATGGAACGCGCAACACTGAAGCTTTCTTT
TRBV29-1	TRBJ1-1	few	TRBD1	CSVVQGAGTEAFF	TGCAGCGTTGTACAGGGGGCAGGTACTGAAGCTTTCTTT
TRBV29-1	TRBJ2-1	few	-	CSVGGYGEQFF	TGCAGCGTCGGAGGGTATGGTGAGCAGTTCTTC
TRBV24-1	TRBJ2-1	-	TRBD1	CATGIDRGEQFF	TGTGCCACCGGGATTGACAGGGGTGAGCAGTTCTTC
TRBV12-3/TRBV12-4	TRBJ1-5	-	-	CASSYDVGNNQPQHF	TGTGCCAGCAGTTATGATGTGGGTAACAATCAGCCCCAGCATTTT
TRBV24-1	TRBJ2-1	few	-	CATSDISQSSYNEQFF	TGTGCCACCAGTGATATTAGCCAAAGCTCCTACAATGAGCAGTTCTTC
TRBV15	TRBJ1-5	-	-	CATSSGGTRSNQPQHF	TGTGCCACCAGCAGTGGGGGGACCCGCAGCAATCAGCCCCAGCATTTT
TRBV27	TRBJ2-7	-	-	CASSSQSDSYEQYF	TGTGCCAGCAGTTCGCAGAGTGACAGCTACGAGCAGTACTTC
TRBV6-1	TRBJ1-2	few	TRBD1	CASRNTGGGGYTF	TGTGCCAGCAGGAACACAGGGGGCGGAGGCTACACCTTC
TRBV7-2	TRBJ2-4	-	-	CASSNLRGENIQYF	TGTGCCAGCAGCAACCTCCGGGGCGAAAACATTCAGTACTTC
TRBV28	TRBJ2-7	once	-	CASSLTGTVGAYEQYF	TGTGCCAGCAGTCTCACAGGGACGGTGGGGGCCTACGAGCAGTACTTC
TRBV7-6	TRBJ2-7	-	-	CASSLRAGSAYEQYF	TGTGCCAGCAGCTTAAGGGCGGGGTCGGCCTACGAGCAGTACTTC
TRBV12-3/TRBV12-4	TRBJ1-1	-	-	CASSLGGPTEAFF	TGTGCCAGCAGTTTAGGAGGGCCCACTGAAGCTTTCTTT
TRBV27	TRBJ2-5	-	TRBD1	CASSPRTGYDQETQYF	TGTGCCAGCAGTCCCCGGACAGGTTACGACCAAGAGACCCAGTACTTC
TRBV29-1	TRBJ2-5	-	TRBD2	CSVWVAGDQETQYF	TGCAGCGTTTGGGTAGCGGGGGATCAAGAGACCCAGTACTTC
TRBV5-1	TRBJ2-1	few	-	CASSSRQFNEQFF	TGCGCCAGCAGCTCGCGACAGTTCAATGAGCAGTTCTTC
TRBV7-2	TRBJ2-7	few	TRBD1	CASSAGTGRYEQYF	TGTGCCAGCAGTGCCGGGACAGGGCGCTACGAGCAGTACTTC
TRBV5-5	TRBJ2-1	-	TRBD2	CASSPLLAGAINEQFF	TGTGCCAGCAGCCCCCTGCTAGCGGGGGCTATCAATGAGCAGTTCTTC
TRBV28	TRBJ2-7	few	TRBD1	CASSSGQGTFEQYF	TGTGCCAGCAGCTCGGGACAGGGGACTTTCGAGCAGTACTTC